The 15 T cell receptor beta chains below come from one sample, sequenced in a study of cytomegalovirus exposure and HLA in healthy donors. Repertoires were generated with immunoSEQ multiplex PCR, while TCRdb's copy carries only in-frame clones and drops some. This repertoire shows 150,000 to 250,000 clones, around 83% found once; its top ten account for roughly 13%. Sequencing used PBMCs. Receptors originate from a woman aged 25-40 years in good health and CMV-seropositive.

The V call is TRBV5-1, the J call TRBJ1-1; 8 bases are shared with TRBD1. V lost 7 bases to trimming and J lost 4 bases; unmatched junction nucleotides: 12. Germline assignment: CDR1 SGHRS and CDR2 YFSETQ. CDR3 length equals 15 residues. Here the CDR3 reads CASRGIETGATEAFF. The CDR3, as DNA: TGCGCCAGCCGGGGAATAGAGACAGGGGCCACTGAAGCTTTCTTT.

This clone turned up a few times. The V and J genes are TRBV7-2 and TRBJ1-5, with D unclear. This CDR3 is 13 amino acids long. The germline V gene encodes CDR1 SGHTA and CDR2 FQGNSA. Trimming took 4 bases from V and 4 from J, leaving 8 bases between them. The CDR3 DNA follows: TGTGCCAGCAGCTACGGGGTGAATCAGCCCCAGCATTTT. This encodes CASSYGVNQPQHF.

The V call is TRBV25-1, the J call TRBJ1-2; D is perhaps TRBD1 (5 bases). The CDR3 is 15 residues long. V was trimmed by 2 bases and J by 7 bases, leaving 17 bases between them. The V gene's germline CDR1 is MGHDK and CDR2 SYGVNS. The CDR3 bases are TGTGCCAGCAGTGAAGGTGCGGCTGGGGCCTCTGGCTACACCTTC. It codes for CASSEGAAGASGYTF.

This chain joins TRBV27 and TRBJ2-1, with 8 bases that match TRBD2. J gave up 7 bases and V 3 bases, and 8 bases lay outside the gene matches. Germline V gene data show CDR1 as MNHEY and CDR2 as SMNVEV (reference sequence). The length of the CDR3 is 15 residues. CDR3: CASSFYSGIRNEQFF. In DNA form, the CDR3 reads TGTGCCAGCAGTTTTTATAGCGGGATTCGGAATGAGCAGTTCTTC.

This sequence joins TRBV2 and TRBJ1-2, with D perhaps TRBD1 (5 bases). The CDR3 totals 14 residues. Per germline, CDR1 SNHLY and CDR2 FYNNEI. V was pared by 7 bases and J by 4 bases, with 16 bases between. CDR3 nucleotide sequence: TGTGCCAGCACCCCGGTCAGGGATCCCTATGGCTACACCTTC. Translating gives CASTPVRDPYGYTF.

V usage is TRBV5-1 and J usage is TRBJ2-3, with D perhaps matching TRBD2 (6 bases). Germline assignment: CDR1 SGHRS and CDR2 YFSETQ. The CDR3 is made up of 16 amino acids. The germline V and J ends were trimmed by 2 bases and 4 bases, with 17 bases remaining between them. CDR3 sequence reads: CASSFRAQEGADTQYF. CDR3 nucleotide sequence: TGCGCCAGCAGCTTCCGGGCCCAGGAGGGAGCAGATACGCAGTATTTT.

The V and J genes are TRBV4-2 and TRBJ1-5; no clear D gene. The length of the CDR3 is 17 residues. Germline loops: CDR1 LGHNA, CDR2 YNFKEQ. The germline V and J ends were trimmed by 0 bases and 1 base, with 13 bases remaining between them. CDR3 amino acids: CASSQDSHPGSNQPQHF. The CDR3, as DNA: TGTGCCAGCAGCCAAGATTCCCATCCGGGGAGCAATCAGCCCCAGCATTTT.

This clone occurred a few times. The gene calls are TRBV27 and TRBJ2-1, with a weak D call TRBD1 (6 bases). With 5 bases removed from V and 9 bases from J, the gap between germline ends came to 14 bases. Germline V CDR1 and CDR2: MNHEY, SMNVEV (reference sequence). This CDR3 region has 13 residues. CDR3: CASSPPFRGEQFF. In DNA, the CDR3 is TGTGCCAGCAGTCCACCCTTCAGGGGTGAGCAGTTCTTC.

J is TRBJ1-2 and V is TRBV25-1; TRBD1 matches at 7 bases. V was clipped by 2 bases and J by 5 bases; unmatched bases: 8. The CDR3 contains 15 residues. CDR1 is MGHDK and CDR2 is SYGVNS in the germline V gene. The CDR3 DNA reads TGTGCCAGCAGTGAACCCGGTCAGGGGGTTTATGGCTACACCTTC. This encodes CASSEPGQGVYGYTF.

J is TRBJ2-7 and V is TRBV6-5; possible D gene TRBD2, 5 bases. This CDR3 contains 14 residues. Germline V gene sequence: CDR1 MNHEY, CDR2 SVGAGI. V lost 8 bases and J lost 2, with 16 bases in between. The CDR3 loop reads CASAIANLPYEQYF. CDR3 bases: TGTGCCAGCGCCATAGCGAATCTCCCCTACGAGCAGTACTTC.

This clone was recorded a few times. The V and J genes are TRBV11-3 and TRBJ2-1, with TRBD1 identical over 10 bases. With V trimmed by 5 bases and J by 6 bases, 4 bases remained unmatched. CDR1 is SGHNT, CDR2 YENEEA, per germline. The CDR3 consists of 14 residues. The CDR3 protein is CASSRDRGFNEQFF. The DNA for the CDR3 is TGTGCCAGCAGCCGGGACAGGGGATTCAATGAGCAGTTCTTC.

This chain links TRBV2 with TRBJ2-2; D is undetermined. Germline CDR1 reads SNHLY; CDR2 reads FYNNEI. V dropped 6 bases and J dropped 2 bases, with 10 bases sitting between them. The CDR3 is made up of 14 amino acids. The CDR3 loop is CASRVQANTGELFF. In DNA form, the CDR3 reads TGTGCCAGCAGGGTTCAGGCAAACACCGGGGAGCTGTTTTTT. Using reference TRBV2 and TRBJ2-2 for the parts outside the CDR3, the full variable domain is EPEVTQTPSHQVTQMGQEVILRCVPISNHLYFYWYRQILGQKVEFLVSFYNNEISEKSEIFDDQFSVERPDGSNFTLKIRSTKLEDSAMYFCASRVQANTGELFFGEGSRLTVL.

This chain joins TRBV25-1 and TRBJ2-1; 12 bases agree with TRBD2. Germline CDR1 and CDR2: MGHDK and SYGVNS. Trimming took 3 bases from V and 6 from J; bases not matched to a gene: 3. The CDR3 loop spans 15 amino acids. The CDR3 sequence: CASSDPGLAGNEQFF. The CDR3 region has the DNA TGTGCCAGCAGTGATCCGGGACTAGCGGGCAATGAGCAGTTCTTC.

The genes are TRBV5-4 and TRBJ2-7; 7 bases align to TRBD2. V lost 0 bases to trimming and J lost 3 bases; unmatched junction nucleotides: 6. This CDR3 spans 15 amino acids. Germline CDR1 is SGHNT and CDR2 is YYREEE (reference sequence). CDR3 residues: CASSLEAGRGYEQYF. CDR3 nucleotides: TGTGCCAGCAGCTTGGAAGCGGGACGCGGCTACGAGCAGTACTTC.

The chain links TRBV7-2 to TRBJ1-5; D ambiguous. Trimming removed 5 bases from V and 6 bases from J, with 17 bases in between. The germline V gene has CDR1 SGHTA and CDR2 FQGNSA. The CDR3 consists of 15 residues. The CDR3 sequence: CASSLHPEGGQPQHF. The CDR3 DNA reads as TGTGCCAGCAGCCTCCATCCAGAGGGCGGTCAGCCCCAGCATTTT.